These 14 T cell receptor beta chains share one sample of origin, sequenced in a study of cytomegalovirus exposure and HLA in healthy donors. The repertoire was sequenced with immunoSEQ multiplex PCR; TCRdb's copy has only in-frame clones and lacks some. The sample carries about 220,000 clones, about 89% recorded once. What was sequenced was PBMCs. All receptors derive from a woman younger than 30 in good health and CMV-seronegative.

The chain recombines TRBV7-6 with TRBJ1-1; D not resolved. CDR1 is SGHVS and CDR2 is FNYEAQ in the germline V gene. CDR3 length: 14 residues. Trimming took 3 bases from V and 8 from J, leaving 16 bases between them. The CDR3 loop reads CASSFLTPGGEAFF. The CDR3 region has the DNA TGTGCCAGCAGCTTCCTAACCCCGGGAGGAGAAGCTTTCTTT.

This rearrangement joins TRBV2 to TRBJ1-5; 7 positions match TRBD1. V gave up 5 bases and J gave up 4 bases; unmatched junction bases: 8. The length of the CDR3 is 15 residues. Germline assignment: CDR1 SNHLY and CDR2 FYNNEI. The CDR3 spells CASSQQGQENQPQHF. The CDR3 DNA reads TGTGCCAGCAGTCAACAGGGGCAGGAAAATCAGCCCCAGCATTTT.

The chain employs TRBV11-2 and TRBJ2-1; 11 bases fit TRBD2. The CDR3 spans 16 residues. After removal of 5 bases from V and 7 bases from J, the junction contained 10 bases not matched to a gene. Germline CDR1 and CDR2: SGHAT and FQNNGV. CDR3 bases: TGTGCCAGCAGCCCAAGGGGTAGCGGGAGGGTTAATGAGCAGTTCTTC. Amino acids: CASSPRGSGRVNEQFF. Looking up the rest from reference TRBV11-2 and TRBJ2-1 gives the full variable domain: EAGVAQSPRYKIIEKRQSVAFWCNPISGHATLYWYQQILGQGPKLLIQFQNNGVVDDSQLPKDRFSAERLKGVDSTLKIQPAKLEDSAVYLCASSPRGSGRVNEQFFGPGTRLTVL.

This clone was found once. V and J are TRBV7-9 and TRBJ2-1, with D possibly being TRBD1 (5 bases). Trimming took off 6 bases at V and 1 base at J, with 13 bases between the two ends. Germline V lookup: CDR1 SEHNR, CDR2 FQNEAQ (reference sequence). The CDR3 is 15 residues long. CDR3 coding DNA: TGTGCCAGCAGTCCGCAGGGATCATCCTACAATGAGCAGTTCTTC. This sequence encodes CASSPQGSSYNEQFF. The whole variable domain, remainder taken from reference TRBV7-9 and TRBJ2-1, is DTGVSQNPRHKITKRGQNVTFRCDPISEHNRLYWYRQTLGQGPEFLTYFQNEAQLEKSRLLSDRFSAERPKGSFSTLEIQRTEQGDSAMYLCASSPQGSSYNEQFFGPGTRLTVL.

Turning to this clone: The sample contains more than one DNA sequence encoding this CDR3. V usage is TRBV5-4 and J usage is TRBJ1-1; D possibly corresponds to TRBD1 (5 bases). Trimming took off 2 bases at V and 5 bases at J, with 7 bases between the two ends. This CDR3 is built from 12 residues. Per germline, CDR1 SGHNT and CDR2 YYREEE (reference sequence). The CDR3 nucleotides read TGTGCCAGCAGCTTCGGGGGGACTGAAGCTTTCTTT. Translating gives CASSFGGTEAFF.

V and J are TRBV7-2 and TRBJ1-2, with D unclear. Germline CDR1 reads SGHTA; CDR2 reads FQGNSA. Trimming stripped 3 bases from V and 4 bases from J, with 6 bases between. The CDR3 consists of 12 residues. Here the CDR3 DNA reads TGTGCCAGCAGCTTGGAGTTCTATGGCTACACCTTC. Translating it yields CASSLEFYGYTF.

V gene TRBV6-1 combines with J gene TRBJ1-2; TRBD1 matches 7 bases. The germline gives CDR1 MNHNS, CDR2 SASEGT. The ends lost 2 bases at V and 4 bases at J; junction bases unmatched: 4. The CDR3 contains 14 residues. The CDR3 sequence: CASSEPQGSYGYTF. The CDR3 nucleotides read TGTGCCAGCAGTGAACCACAGGGGAGCTATGGCTACACCTTC.

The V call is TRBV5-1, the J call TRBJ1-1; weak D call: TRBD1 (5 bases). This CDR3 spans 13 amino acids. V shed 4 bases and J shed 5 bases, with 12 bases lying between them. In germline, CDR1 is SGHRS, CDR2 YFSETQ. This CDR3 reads CASSIVRGTEAFF. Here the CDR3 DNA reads TGCGCCAGCAGCATAGTACGGGGGACTGAAGCTTTCTTT.

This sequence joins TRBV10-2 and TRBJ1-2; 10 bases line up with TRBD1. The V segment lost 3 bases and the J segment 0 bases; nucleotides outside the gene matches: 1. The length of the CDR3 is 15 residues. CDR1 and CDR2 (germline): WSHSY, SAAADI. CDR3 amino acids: CASSEGTGANYGYTF. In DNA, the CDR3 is TGCGCCAGCAGTGAAGGGACAGGGGCTAACTATGGCTACACCTTC.

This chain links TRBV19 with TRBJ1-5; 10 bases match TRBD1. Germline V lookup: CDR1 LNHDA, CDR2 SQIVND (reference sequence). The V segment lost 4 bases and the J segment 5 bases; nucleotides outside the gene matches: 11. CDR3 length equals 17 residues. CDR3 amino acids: CASSTWPDRGLHQPQHF. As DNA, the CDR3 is TGTGCCAGTAGTACCTGGCCTGACAGGGGGCTTCATCAGCCCCAGCATTTT.

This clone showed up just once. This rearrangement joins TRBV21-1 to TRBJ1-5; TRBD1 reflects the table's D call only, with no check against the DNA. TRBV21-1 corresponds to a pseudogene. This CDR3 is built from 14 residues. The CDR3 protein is CASRDRDSSQPQHF. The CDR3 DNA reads TGTGCCAGCAGAGACAGGGATTCGAGTCAGCCCCAGCATTTT.

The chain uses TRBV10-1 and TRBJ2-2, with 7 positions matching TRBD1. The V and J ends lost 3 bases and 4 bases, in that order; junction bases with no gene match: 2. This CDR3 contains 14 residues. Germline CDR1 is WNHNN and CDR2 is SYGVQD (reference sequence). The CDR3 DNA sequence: TGCGCCAGCAGTGAAACAGGGGCCACCGGGGAGCTGTTTTTT. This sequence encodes CASSETGATGELFF.

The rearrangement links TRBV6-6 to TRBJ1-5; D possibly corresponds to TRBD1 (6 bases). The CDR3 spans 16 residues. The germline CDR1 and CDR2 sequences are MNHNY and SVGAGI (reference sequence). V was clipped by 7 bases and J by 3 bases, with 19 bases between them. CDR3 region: CASTSKRPGDNQPQHF. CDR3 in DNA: TGTGCCAGCACCTCAAAACGGCCAGGGGACAATCAGCCCCAGCATTTT.

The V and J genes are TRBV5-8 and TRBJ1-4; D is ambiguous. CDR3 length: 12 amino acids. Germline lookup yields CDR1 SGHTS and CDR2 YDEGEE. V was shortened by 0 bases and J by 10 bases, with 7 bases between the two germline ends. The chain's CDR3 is CASSLAGRKLFF. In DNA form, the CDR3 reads TGTGCCAGCAGCTTGGCCGGTCGAAAACTGTTTTTT.